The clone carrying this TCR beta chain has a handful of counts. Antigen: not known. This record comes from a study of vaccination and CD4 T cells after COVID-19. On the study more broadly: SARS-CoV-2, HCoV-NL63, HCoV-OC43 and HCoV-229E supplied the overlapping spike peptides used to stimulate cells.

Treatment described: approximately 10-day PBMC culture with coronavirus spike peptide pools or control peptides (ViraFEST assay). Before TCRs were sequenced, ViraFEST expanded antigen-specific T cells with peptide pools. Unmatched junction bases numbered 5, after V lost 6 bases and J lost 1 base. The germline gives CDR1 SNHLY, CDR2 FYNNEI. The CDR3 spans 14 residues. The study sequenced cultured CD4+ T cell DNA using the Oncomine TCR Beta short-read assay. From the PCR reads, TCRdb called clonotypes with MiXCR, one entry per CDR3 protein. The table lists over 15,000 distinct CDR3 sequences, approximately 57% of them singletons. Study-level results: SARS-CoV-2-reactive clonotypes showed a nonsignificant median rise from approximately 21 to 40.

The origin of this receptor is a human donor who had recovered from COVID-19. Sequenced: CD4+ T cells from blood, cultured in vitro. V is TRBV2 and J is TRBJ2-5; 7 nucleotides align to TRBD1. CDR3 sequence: CASRGDRFQETQYF. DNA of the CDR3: TGTGCCAGCAGAGGGGACAGATTCCAAGAGACCCAGTACTTC.